Each of the 11 T cell receptor beta chains below was sequenced from the same sample in a study of blood T cell repertoires in COVID-19. Clones were read by immunoSEQ multiplex PCR, and TCRdb kept only the in-frame ones, dropping some. Of about 51,000 clones in the sample, approximately 90% were seen once. Sequencing was performed on peripheral blood. The source of these receptors is a man aged 50 to 59 with acute or convalescent COVID-19.

The V gene is TRBV21-1, the J gene TRBJ2-7; no DNA check was done on the table's D call, TRBD1. TRBV21-1 is a known pseudogene. This CDR3 contains 12 residues. CDR3 amino acids: CASSALQAEQYF. The CDR3, as DNA: TGTGCCAGCAGCGCCCTTCAGGCCGAGCAGTACTTC.

The chain employs TRBV3-1 (or the pseudogene TRBV3-2) and TRBJ1-2; D uncertain. The V end lost 1 base, the J end lost 1 base, and 4 bases lay between the germline ends. The germline gives CDR1 LGHDT, CDR2 YNNKEL (reference sequence). CDR3 size: 13 residues. CDR3 coding DNA: TGTGCCAGCAGCCAAGCCCTTAACTATGGCTACACCTTC. This translates into CASSQALNYGYTF.

J is TRBJ2-2 and V is TRBV5-5; 10 positions match TRBD1. CDR1 and CDR2 (germline): SGHKS, YYEKEE (reference sequence). After removal of 2 bases from V and 4 bases from J, the junction contained 11 bases not matched to a gene. This CDR3 comprises 18 residues. CDR3 in DNA: TGTGCCAGCAGCTTCGACCGACAGGGGGCGGCGAGCACCGGGGAGCTGTTTTTT. Encoded protein: CASSFDRQGAASTGELFF.

The V and J genes are TRBV18 and TRBJ2-2, with 7 nucleotides matching TRBD1. CDR1 and CDR2 from the germline V gene are KGHSH and LQKENI. CDR3 size: 16 residues. V gave up 2 bases and J gave up 3 bases; unmatched junction bases: 6. CDR3 sequence reads: CASSPSQGMDTGELFF. In DNA, the CDR3 is TGTGCCAGCTCACCATCACAGGGGATGGACACCGGGGAGCTGTTTTTT.

This chain links TRBV25-1 with TRBJ1-2; D is unclear. The CDR3 has 16 residues. The V gene lost 6 bases and the J gene lost 3 bases, with 20 bases spanning the gap. Germline loops: CDR1 MGHDK, CDR2 SYGVNS. The CDR3 DNA is TGTGCCAGCAGCGCCGAGTTAGGACGGGGAGACTATGGCTACACCTTC. Protein sequence: CASSAELGRGDYGYTF.

In its sample, this clone was seen once. The V gene is TRBV7-6, the J gene TRBJ2-2; D possibly corresponds to TRBD1 (6 bases). Trimming stripped 0 bases from V and 1 base from J, with 9 bases between. CDR1 and CDR2 (germline): SGHVS, FNYEAQ. This CDR3 spans 16 amino acids. The DNA for the CDR3 is TGTGCCAGCAGCTTAGCGGGACACCTGAACACCGGGGAGCTGTTTTTT. Its translation is CASSLAGHLNTGELFF. The full variable domain, completed using reference TRBV7-6 and TRBJ2-2, is GAGVSQSPRYKVTKRGQDVALRCDPISGHVSLYWYRQALGQGPEFLTYFNYEAQQDKSGLPNDRFSAERPEGSISTLTIQRTEQRDSAMYRCASSLAGHLNTGELFFGEGSRLTVL.

Here the CDR3 DNA reads TGTGCCAGCAGCTTGGCCCGGACAGGGGTCGGGTTGAACACCGGGGAGCTGTTTTTT. Residues: CASSLARTGVGLNTGELFF. The genes are TRBV5-8 and TRBJ2-2; TRBD1 aligns across 9 bases. Unmatched junction bases numbered 10, after V lost 0 bases and J lost 1 base. Germline values: CDR1 SGHTS, CDR2 YDEGEE. The CDR3 length is 19 residues.

This chain joins TRBV19 and TRBJ1-1, with D possibly TRBD1 on 6 matching bases. Trimming pared 6 bases from V and 6 bases from J, leaving 23 bases between. Germline values: CDR1 LNHDA, CDR2 SQIVND (reference sequence). The CDR3 loop spans 16 amino acids. The CDR3 region has the DNA TGTGCCAGTAGGGAGGGGGGGGCTGCGTCTTCGGCTGAAGCTTTCTTT. It is translated as CASREGGAASSAEAFF. Together with reference TRBV19 and TRBJ1-1, the CDR3 gives the full variable domain: DGGITQSPKYLFRKEGQNVTLSCEQNLNHDAMYWYRQDPGQGLRLIYYSQIVNDFQKGDIAEGYSVSREKKESFPLTVTSAQKNPTAFYLCASREGGAASSAEAFFGQGTRLTVV.

This chain joins TRBV14 and TRBJ1-2; 7 positions match TRBD1. V shed 4 bases, J shed 6 bases, and the junction held 11 bases outside the gene matches. Per the germline V gene, CDR1 is SGHDN and CDR2 is FVKESK. The CDR3 is made up of 15 amino acids. DNA for the CDR3: TGTGCCAGCAGCCCGCGTCCGACAGGGAGAAATGGCTACACCTTC. It specifies CASSPRPTGRNGYTF.

CDR3 DNA: TGTGCCAGCAGTTTACTCGCACGAGGAACTAATGAAAAACTGTTTTTT. Translation gives CASSLLARGTNEKLFF. This chain connects TRBV27 to TRBJ1-4; D uncertain. The V gene's germline CDR1 is MNHEY and CDR2 SMNVEV (reference sequence). CDR3 length equals 16 residues. V lost 2 bases and J 1 base, leaving 11 bases between the germline ends. The full variable domain, in which reference TRBV27 and TRBJ1-4 provide the parts outside the CDR3, is EAQVTQNPRYLITVTGKKLTVTCSQNMNHEYMSWYRQDPGLGLRQIYYSMNVEVTDKGDVPEGYKVSRKEKRNFPLILESPSPNQTSLYFCASSLLARGTNEKLFFGSGTQLSVL.

This sequence joins TRBV18 and TRBJ2-1; 9 positions agree with TRBD1. V dropped 2 bases and J dropped 5; count of bases not matched to a gene: 7. The CDR3 loop spans 16 amino acids. Looked up from germline, CDR1 is KGHSH and CDR2 is LQKENI. The CDR3 sequence is CASSPGDRVKNNEQFF. As DNA, the CDR3 is TGTGCCAGCTCACCAGGGGACAGGGTAAAGAACAATGAGCAGTTCTTC.